Listed here is a single T cell receptor (beta chain). Antigen: not known. Those who donated were healthy bone marrow donors. These data belong to a study of cytomegalovirus exposure and HLA in healthy donors. Broader study findings: HLA restriction was apparent for most CMV-associated TCR beta chains in a later analysis. Some highly shared sequence variants likely arose as a pipeline artifact. CMV antigen specificity of three CMV-associated chains was confirmed in vitro.

The CDR3 is 14 amino acids. The junction had 7 bases not matched to a gene; V was cut back by 6 bases and J by 8 bases. Germline CDR1 reads MNHEY; CDR2 reads SMNVEV (reference sequence). The primer mix had 60 Vbeta and 13 Jbeta primers. TCRdb keeps only in-frame clones here, not all; method: immunoSEQ multiplex PCR. The data contain 100,000 to 150,000 clones, 75% to 90% of them singletons. This sequence originates from a woman aged 40 to 49 in good health and CMV-seronegative. The chain joins TRBV27 to TRBJ1-4, with TRBD1 matching 9 bases. Material for sequencing was PBMCs. This CDR3 is CASRRTGVGEKLFF. The CDR3 nucleotides are TGTGCCAGCAGGAGGACAGGGGTGGGGGAAAAACTGTTTTTT. The full variable domain, rest sourced from reference TRBV27 and TRBJ1-4, is EAQVTQNPRYLITVTGKKLTVTCSQNMNHEYMSWYRQDPGLGLRQIYYSMNVEVTDKGDVPEGYKVSRKEKRNFPLILESPSPNQTSLYFCASRRTGVGEKLFFGSGTQLSVL.